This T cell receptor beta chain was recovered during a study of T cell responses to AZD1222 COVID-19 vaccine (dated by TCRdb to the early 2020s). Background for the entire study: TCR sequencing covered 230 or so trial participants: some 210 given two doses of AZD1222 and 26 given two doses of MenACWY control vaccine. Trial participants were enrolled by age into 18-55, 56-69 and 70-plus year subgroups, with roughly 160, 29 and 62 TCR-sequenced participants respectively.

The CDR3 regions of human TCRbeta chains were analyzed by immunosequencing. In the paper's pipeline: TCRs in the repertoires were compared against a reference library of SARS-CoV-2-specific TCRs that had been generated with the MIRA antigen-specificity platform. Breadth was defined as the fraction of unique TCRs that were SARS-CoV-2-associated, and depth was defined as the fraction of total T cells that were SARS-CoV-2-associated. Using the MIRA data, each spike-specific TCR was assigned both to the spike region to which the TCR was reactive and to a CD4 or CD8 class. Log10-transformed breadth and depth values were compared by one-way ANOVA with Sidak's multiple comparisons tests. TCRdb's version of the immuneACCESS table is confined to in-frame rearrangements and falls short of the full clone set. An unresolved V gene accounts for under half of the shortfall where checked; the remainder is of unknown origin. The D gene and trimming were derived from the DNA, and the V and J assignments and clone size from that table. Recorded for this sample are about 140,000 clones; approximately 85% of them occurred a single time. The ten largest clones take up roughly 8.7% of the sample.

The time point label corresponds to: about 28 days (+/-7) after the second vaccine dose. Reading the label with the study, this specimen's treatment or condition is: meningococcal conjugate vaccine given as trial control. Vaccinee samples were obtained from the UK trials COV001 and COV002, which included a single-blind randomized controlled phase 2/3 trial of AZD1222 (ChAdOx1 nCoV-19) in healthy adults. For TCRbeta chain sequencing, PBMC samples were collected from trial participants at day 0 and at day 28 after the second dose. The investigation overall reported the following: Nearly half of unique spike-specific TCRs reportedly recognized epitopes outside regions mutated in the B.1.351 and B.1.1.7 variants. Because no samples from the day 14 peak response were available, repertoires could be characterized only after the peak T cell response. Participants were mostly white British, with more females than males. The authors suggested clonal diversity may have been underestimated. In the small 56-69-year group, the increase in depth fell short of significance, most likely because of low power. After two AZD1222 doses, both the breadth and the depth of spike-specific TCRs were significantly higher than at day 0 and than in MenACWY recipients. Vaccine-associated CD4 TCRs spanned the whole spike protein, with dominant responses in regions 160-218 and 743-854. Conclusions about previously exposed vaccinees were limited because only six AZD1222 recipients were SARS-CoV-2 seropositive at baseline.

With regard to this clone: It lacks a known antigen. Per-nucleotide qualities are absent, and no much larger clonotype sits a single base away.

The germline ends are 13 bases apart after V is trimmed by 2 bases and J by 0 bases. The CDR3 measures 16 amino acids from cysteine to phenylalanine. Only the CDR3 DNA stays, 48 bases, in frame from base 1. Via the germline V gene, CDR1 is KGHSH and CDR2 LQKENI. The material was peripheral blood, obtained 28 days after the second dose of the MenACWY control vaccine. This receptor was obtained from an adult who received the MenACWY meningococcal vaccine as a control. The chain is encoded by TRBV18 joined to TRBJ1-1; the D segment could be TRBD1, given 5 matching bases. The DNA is TGTGCCAGCTCACCAGTCAGGGAACAGTTGAACACTGAAGCTTTCTTT. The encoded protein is CASSPVREQLNTEAFF.